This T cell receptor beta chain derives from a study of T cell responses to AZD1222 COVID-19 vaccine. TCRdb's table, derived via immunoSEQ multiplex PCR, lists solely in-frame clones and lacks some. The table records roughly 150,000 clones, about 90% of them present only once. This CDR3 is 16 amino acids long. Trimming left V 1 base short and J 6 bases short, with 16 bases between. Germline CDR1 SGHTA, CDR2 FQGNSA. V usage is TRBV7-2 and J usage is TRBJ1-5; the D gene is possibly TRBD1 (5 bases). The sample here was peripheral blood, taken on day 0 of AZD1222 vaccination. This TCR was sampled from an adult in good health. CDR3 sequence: CASSLGFRGFGQPQHF. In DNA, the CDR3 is TGTGCCAGCAGCTTAGGGTTTAGGGGCTTCGGTCAGCCCCAGCATTTT.